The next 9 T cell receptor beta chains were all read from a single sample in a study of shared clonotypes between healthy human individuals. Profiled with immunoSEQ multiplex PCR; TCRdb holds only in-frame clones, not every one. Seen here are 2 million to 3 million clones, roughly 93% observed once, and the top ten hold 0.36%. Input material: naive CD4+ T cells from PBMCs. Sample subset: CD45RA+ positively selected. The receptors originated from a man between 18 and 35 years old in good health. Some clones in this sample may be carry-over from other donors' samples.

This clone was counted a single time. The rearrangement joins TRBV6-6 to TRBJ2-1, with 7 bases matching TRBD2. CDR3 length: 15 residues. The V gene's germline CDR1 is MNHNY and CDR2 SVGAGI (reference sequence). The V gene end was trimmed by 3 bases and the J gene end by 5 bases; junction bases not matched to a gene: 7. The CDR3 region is CASSYLLGGDNEQFF. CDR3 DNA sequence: TGTGCCAGCAGTTATTTACTGGGGGGGGACAATGAGCAGTTCTTC.

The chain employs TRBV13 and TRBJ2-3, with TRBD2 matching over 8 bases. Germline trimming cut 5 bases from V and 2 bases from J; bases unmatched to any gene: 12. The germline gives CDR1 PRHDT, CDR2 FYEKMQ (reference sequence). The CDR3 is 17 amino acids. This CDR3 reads CASSPTTGRGDTDTQYF. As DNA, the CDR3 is TGTGCCAGCAGCCCAACTACCGGGCGGGGGGACACAGATACGCAGTATTTT.

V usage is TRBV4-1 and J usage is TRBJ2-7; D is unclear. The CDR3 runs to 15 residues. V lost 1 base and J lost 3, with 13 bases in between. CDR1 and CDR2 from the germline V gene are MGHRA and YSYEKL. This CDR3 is CASSQVEVRSYEQYF. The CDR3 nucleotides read TGCGCCAGCAGCCAAGTCGAGGTGCGGAGCTACGAGCAGTACTTC.

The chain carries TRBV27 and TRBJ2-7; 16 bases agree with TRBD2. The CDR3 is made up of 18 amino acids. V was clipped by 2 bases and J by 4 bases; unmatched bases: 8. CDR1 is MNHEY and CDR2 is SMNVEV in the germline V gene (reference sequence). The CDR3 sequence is CASSLEGLAGGPRYEQYF. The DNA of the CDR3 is TGTGCCAGCAGTTTAGAGGGACTAGCGGGAGGGCCAAGATACGAGCAGTACTTC.

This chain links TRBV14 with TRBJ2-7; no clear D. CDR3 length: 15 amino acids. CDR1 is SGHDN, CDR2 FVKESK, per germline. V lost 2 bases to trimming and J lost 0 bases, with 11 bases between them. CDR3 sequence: CASSQPHFSSYEQYF. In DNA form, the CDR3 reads TGTGCCAGCAGCCAACCACACTTCAGCTCCTACGAGCAGTACTTC.

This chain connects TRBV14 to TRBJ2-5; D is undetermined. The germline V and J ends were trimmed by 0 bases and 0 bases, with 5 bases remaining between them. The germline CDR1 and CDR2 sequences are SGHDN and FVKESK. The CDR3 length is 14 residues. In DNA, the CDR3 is TGTGCCAGCAGCCAAGACGCTTACCAAGAGACCCAGTACTTC. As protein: CASSQDAYQETQYF.

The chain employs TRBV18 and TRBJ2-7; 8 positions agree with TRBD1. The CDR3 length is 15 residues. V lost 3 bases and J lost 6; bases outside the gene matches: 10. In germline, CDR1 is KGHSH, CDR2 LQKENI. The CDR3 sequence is CASSPNTGQGTEQYF. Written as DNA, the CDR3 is TGTGCCAGCTCACCCAATACAGGACAGGGAACCGAGCAGTACTTC.

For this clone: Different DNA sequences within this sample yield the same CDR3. The CDR3 DNA reads TGCAGCGCCGGGCCCCGGGAGACCCAGTACTTC. Protein sequence: CSAGPRETQYF. The chain is built from TRBV29-1 and TRBJ2-5; unclear D gene. The CDR3 extends over 11 amino acids. Germline V CDR1 and CDR2: SQVTM, ANQGSEA. V was pared by 7 bases and J by 5 bases, with 11 bases between. The entire variable domain, with the rest obtained from reference TRBV29-1 and TRBJ2-5, is as follows: SAVISQKPSRDICQRGTSLTIQCQVDSQVTMMFWYRQQPGQSLTLIATANQGSEATYESGFVIDKFPISRPNLTFSTLTVSNMSPEDSSIYLCSAGPRETQYFGPGTRLLVL.

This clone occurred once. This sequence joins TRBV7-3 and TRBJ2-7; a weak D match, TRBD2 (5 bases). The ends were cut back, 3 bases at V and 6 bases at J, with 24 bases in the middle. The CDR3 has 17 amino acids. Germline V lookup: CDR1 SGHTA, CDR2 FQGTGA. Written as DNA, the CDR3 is TGTGCCAGCAGCTTTTGGCTTCCAGCACAAGACCGGGGCGAGCAGTACTTC. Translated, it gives CASSFWLPAQDRGEQYF.